The present T cell receptor (beta chain) was sequenced within a study of blood T cells in healthy people across ages. PCR was performed a second time for 7 to 11 cycles using a sample-barcoded 5' primer and a J-beta primer mix. Each CDR3 protein is one row after TCRdb ran MiXCR on the 5' RACE reads. The profile shows over 500,000 distinct CDR3 sequences, under 65% of them singletons. CDR1 and CDR2 from the germline V gene are MNHEY and SMNVEV (reference sequence). This CDR3 is built from 13 residues. The V end was cut by 2 bases, the J end by 10 bases, with 11 bases between. Caucasian individuals from Russia who were healthy and aged about 6 to 100 acted as donors.

Sequencing was done on a sample of blood. This TCR was recovered from a woman at least 80 years old in good health. The chain employs TRBV27 and TRBJ1-4; D is unclear. The CDR3 protein is CASSLKSGRKLFF. The CDR3 nucleotides are TGTGCCAGCAGTTTAAAGAGCGGCCGAAAACTGTTTTTT.